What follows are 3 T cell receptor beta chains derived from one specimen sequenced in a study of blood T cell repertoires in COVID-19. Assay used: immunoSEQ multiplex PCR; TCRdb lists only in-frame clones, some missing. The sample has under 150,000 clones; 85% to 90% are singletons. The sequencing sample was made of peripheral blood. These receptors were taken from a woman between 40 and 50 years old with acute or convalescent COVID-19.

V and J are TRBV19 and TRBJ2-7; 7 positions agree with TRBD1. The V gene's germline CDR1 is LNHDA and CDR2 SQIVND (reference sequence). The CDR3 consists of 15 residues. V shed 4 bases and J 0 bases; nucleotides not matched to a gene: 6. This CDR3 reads CASSTRDSLSYEQYF. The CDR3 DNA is TGTGCCAGTAGTACCAGGGACAGCCTCTCCTACGAGCAGTACTTC.

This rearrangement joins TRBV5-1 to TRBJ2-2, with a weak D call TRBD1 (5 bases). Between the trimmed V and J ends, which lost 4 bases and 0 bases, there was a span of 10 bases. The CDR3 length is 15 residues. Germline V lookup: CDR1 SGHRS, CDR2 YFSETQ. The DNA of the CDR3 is TGCGCCAGCAGCCCGAAGGGGCCGAACACCGGGGAGCTGTTTTTT. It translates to CASSPKGPNTGELFF.

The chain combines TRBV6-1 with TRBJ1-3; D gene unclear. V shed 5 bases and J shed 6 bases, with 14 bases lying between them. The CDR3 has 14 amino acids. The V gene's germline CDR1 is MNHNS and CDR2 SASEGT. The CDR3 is CASSFAEGVNTIYF. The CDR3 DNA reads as TGTGCCAGCAGTTTTGCGGAGGGAGTAAACACCATATATTTT.